A single sample gave rise to the 3 T cell receptor beta chains below, sequenced in a study of cytomegalovirus exposure and HLA in healthy donors. The PCR made use of 60 Vbeta and 13 Jbeta primers. TCRdb's copy holds only in-frame clones and misses some; the assay was immunoSEQ multiplex PCR. The sample holds around 53,000 clones. The source material was PBMCs. The receptors originated from a woman aged 30 to 39 in good health and CMV-seropositive.

This rearrangement joins TRBV18 to TRBJ1-4; D not certain. This CDR3 has 14 amino acids. V shed 6 bases and J shed 6 bases, with 14 bases lying between them. Germline CDR1 KGHSH, CDR2 LQKENI. The chain's CDR3 is CASSGGSEDEKLFF. The CDR3 DNA reads as TGTGCCAGCTCCGGCGGGAGTGAGGATGAAAAACTGTTTTTT.

The V gene is TRBV11-3, the J gene TRBJ2-1, with 12 bases fitting TRBD2. The V gene's germline CDR1 is SGHNT and CDR2 YENEEA. V was clipped by 5 bases and J by 5 bases; unmatched bases: 4. The CDR3 has 15 amino acids. The CDR3 bases are TGTGCCAGCAGCCGCCGACTAGCGGGAGACAATGAGCAGTTCTTC. Protein sequence: CASSRRLAGDNEQFF.

The rearrangement uses TRBV13 and TRBJ2-1, with D possibly TRBD2 on 5 matching bases. V lost 5 bases and J 2 bases, leaving 16 bases between the germline ends. CDR3 length: 16 amino acids. Germline V gene lookup returns CDR1 PRHDT and CDR2 FYEKMQ (reference sequence). In nucleotides, the CDR3 is TGTGCCAGCAGCCCCTTAGGGAGCGGCCCCTACAATGAGCAGTTCTTC. Translated, it gives CASSPLGSGPYNEQFF.